Listed here are 27 T cell receptor beta chains from one sample, sequenced in a study of T cells after yellow fever vaccination. TCRdb analysed the 5' RACE reads with MiXCR anew, one entry per CDR3 protein. The sample records fewer than 35,000 distinct CDR3 sequences, 8% to 11% being singletons. Here the sequenced sample was PBMCs, either bulk or a sorted T-cell subset (CD4+, CD8+, memory, or dextramer-sorted; not recorded which), taken less than 18 days after the first yellow fever vaccination. All receptors derive from a man aged 18 to 35 who received the YFV17D yellow fever vaccine.

This clonotype appeared many times. This chain uses TRBV4-1 with TRBJ2-2; 8 positions agree with TRBD2. With V trimmed by 0 bases and J by 5 bases, 11 bases remained unmatched. Germline lookup yields CDR1 MGHRA and CDR2 YSYEKL. The CDR3 extends over 18 amino acids. CDR3 DNA: TGCGCCAGCAGCCAAGACGGCGCGGGGGGATTAAAGACCGGGGAGCTGTTTTTT. Its protein product is CASSQDGAGGLKTGELFF.

With respect to this clonotype: This could be a read error, since a much larger clone is one nucleotide away. This chain connects TRBV10-3 to TRBJ2-6, with a weak D call TRBD1 (7 bases). Germline V gene data show CDR1 as ENHRY and CDR2 as SYGVKD. CDR3 length: 15 residues. V lost 7 bases, J lost 1 base, and 11 bases lay in between. CDR3 residues: CAITQGGSGANVLTF. For the CDR3, the DNA is TGTGCCATCACGCAGGGGGGATCTGGGGCCAACGTCCTGACTTTC.

This clonotype was detected ten times or more. The CDR3 sequence is CASSTNEKLFF. In nucleotides, the CDR3 is TGTGCCAGCAGCACTAATGAAAAACTGTTTTTT. The genes are TRBV7-6 and TRBJ1-4; D remains ambiguous. The CDR3 has 11 residues. V lost 5 bases and J 2 bases, leaving 0 bases between the germline ends. Germline V gene lookup returns CDR1 SGHVS and CDR2 FNYEAQ. The variable domain in full, completed from reference TRBV7-6 and TRBJ1-4, reads GAGVSQSPRYKVTKRGQDVALRCDPISGHVSLYWYRQALGQGPEFLTYFNYEAQQDKSGLPNDRFSAERPEGSISTLTIQRTEQRDSAMYRCASSTNEKLFFGSGTQLSVL.

This clonotype appeared many times. The chain has TRBV6-5 and TRBJ2-1; the match to TRBD2 covers 14 bases. J gave up 7 bases and V 2 bases, and 1 base lay outside the gene matches. This CDR3 region has 15 residues. Germline CDR1 reads MNHEY; CDR2 reads SVGAGI. The CDR3, as DNA: TGTGCCAGCAGTTACGGGACTAGCGGGGGTAATGAGCAGTTCTTC. Translated, it gives CASSYGTSGGNEQFF.

This clonotype was seen repeatedly, ten times or more. The chain recombines TRBV9 with TRBJ2-1; TRBD2 aligns across 9 bases. The CDR3 covers 15 residues. Unmatched junction bases numbered 8, after V lost 0 bases and J lost 10 bases. Per germline, CDR1 SGDLS and CDR2 YYNGEE. CDR3 DNA sequence: TGTGCCAGCAGCGTAGCTGCGGGGGGGCAATACGAGCAGTTCTTC. Translating it yields CASSVAAGGQYEQFF. Supplemented by reference TRBV9 and TRBJ2-1, the full variable domain reads DSGVTQTPKHLITATGQRVTLRCSPRSGDLSVYWYQQSLDQGLQFLIQYYNGEERAKGNILERFSAQQFPDLHSELNLSSLELGDSALYFCASSVAAGGQYEQFFGPGTRLTVL.

Sample share makes this clonotype medium-sized (0.01 to 0.1%). The rearrangement uses TRBV6-6 and TRBJ1-3; D uncertain. V shed 6 bases and J shed 4 bases, with 4 bases lying between them. The CDR3 runs to 11 residues. Germline V lookup: CDR1 MNHNY, CDR2 SVGAGI (reference sequence). The CDR3 nucleotides read TGTGCCAGCAGGCCAGGAAACACCATATATTTT. This translates into CASRPGNTIYF.

The table lists this clonotype with many counts. The J gene is TRBJ2-5, the V gene TRBV6-1, with D perhaps TRBD2 (5 bases). Trimming took 4 bases from V and 5 from J, leaving 14 bases between them. Germline V gene sequence: CDR1 MNHNS, CDR2 SASEGT. The CDR3 consists of 14 residues. The CDR3 is CASSGGPGGETQYF. The CDR3 bases are TGTGCCAGCAGTGGCGGCCCCGGCGGGGAGACCCAGTACTTC.

This clonotype appeared many times. This chain joins TRBV19 and TRBJ1-4, with 7 positions matching TRBD1. The CDR3 loop spans 13 amino acids. CDR1 is LNHDA and CDR2 is SQIVND in the germline V gene (reference sequence). Unmatched junction bases numbered 8, after V lost 4 bases and J lost 12 bases. The CDR3 region has the DNA TGTGCCAGTAGTAGACAGGGAACGGCTGAACTGTTTTTT. Protein: CASSRQGTAELFF.

A note on this clonotype: A much larger clonotype is one base distant, so this may be a read error. This sequence joins TRBV18 and TRBJ2-2; D possibly uses TRBD1 or TRBD2 (5 bases each). The ends were cut back, 5 bases at V and 9 bases at J, with 22 bases in the middle. Germline CDR1 and CDR2: KGHSH and LQKENI. The CDR3 totals 16 residues. CDR3 loop: CASSLPGRSEGWELFF. Written as DNA, the CDR3 is TGTGCCAGCTCATTGCCGGGACGGTCGGAAGGCTGGGAGCTGTTTTTT.

The table lists this clonotype with many counts. The chain's CDR3 is CASSLVPDWTGDYGYTF. CDR3 DNA: TGTGCCAGCAGCTTGGTGCCCGATTGGACAGGGGACTATGGCTACACCTTC. The rearrangement joins TRBV5-5 to TRBJ1-2, with TRBD1 identical over 9 bases. The CDR3 is 17 residues long. Germline CDR1 is SGHKS and CDR2 is YYEKEE (reference sequence). J was trimmed by 3 bases and V by 0 bases; bases with no gene match: 9.

This clonotype was seen at least ten times. This chain connects TRBV20-1 to TRBJ2-5; 12 positions agree with TRBD2. V gave up 0 bases and J gave up 4 bases; unmatched junction bases: 3. In germline, CDR1 is DFQATT, CDR2 SNEGSKA (reference sequence). This CDR3 is 15 amino acids long. The CDR3 spells CSARDLTSGGETQYF. Here the CDR3 DNA reads TGCAGTGCTAGAGATTTGACTAGCGGGGGAGAGACCCAGTACTTC.

About this clonotype itself: This may be a read error, as it is one base from a much larger clone. The J gene is TRBJ2-5, the V gene TRBV6-4; TRBD2 agrees at 13 bases. The CDR3 has 18 amino acids. Germline V CDR1 and CDR2: MRHNA, SNTAGT. The CDR3 DNA follows: TGTGCCAGCACTGACCGACTAGCGGGGGGCTTTTGGACAGAGACCCAGTACTTC. Its protein product is CASTDRLAGGFWTETQYF.

The chain links TRBV5-4 to TRBJ2-2; TRBD1 agrees at 7 bases. The CDR3 runs 16 residues. Germline loops: CDR1 SGHNT, CDR2 YYREEE (reference sequence). V shed 4 bases and J 6 bases; nucleotides not matched to a gene: 12. CDR3 coding DNA: TGTGCCAGCAGCCCGGTATATGGGACAGCGCCCGGGGAGCTGTTTTTT. This sequence encodes CASSPVYGTAPGELFF. Using reference TRBV5-4 and TRBJ2-2 for the parts outside the CDR3, the full variable domain is ETGVTQSPTHLIKTRGQQVTLRCSSQSGHNTVSWYQQALGQGPQFIFQYYREEENGRGNFPPRFSGLQFPNYSSELNVNALELDDSALYLCASSPVYGTAPGELFFGEGSRLTVL.

This clonotype showed up many times. The chain has TRBV4-3 and TRBJ1-2; 7 nucleotides align to TRBD1. V dropped 7 bases and J dropped 0; count of bases not matched to a gene: 8. This CDR3 has 15 amino acids. CDR1 is LGHNA, CDR2 YSLEER, per germline. The CDR3 sequence: CASTKQGMANYGYTF. CDR3 nucleotide sequence: TGCGCCAGCACAAAACAGGGGATGGCTAACTATGGCTACACCTTC.

A note on this clonotype: Possible read error: a much larger clone is one base away. The chain uses TRBV3-1 and TRBJ1-3, with D perhaps TRBD1 (5 bases). Between the trimmed V and J ends, which lost 0 bases and 7 bases, there was a span of 16 bases. There are 16 residues in the CDR3. Germline V lookup: CDR1 LGHDT, CDR2 YNNKEL (reference sequence). CDR3 nucleotides: TGTGCCAGCAGCCAAGAGGGTAGGGGCGCCGATAACACCATATATTTT. Translation gives CASSQEGRGADNTIYF.

Details on this clonotype: A clone one base away is much larger, so this may be a read error. The chain links TRBV12-3 or TRBV12-4 to TRBJ1-5, with D uncertain. The CDR3 is made up of 13 amino acids. CDR3 DNA: TGTGCCATCAGTTCCCCGGGTCCACAGCCCCAGCATTTT. Its protein is CAISSPGPQPQHF.

This clonotype has a count of ten or more. The CDR3 is CSVAADTGYTF. The CDR3 DNA reads as TGCAGCGTTGCCGCTGACACCGGCTACACCTTC. The rearrangement uses TRBV29-1 and TRBJ1-2; D remains ambiguous. Trimming stripped 4 bases from V and 8 bases from J, with 11 bases between. CDR3 size: 11 residues. Looked up from germline, CDR1 is SQVTM and CDR2 is ANQGSEA.

This clonotype was counted ten times or more. J is TRBJ2-7 and V is TRBV25-1, with TRBD1 matching over 11 bases. The CDR3 length is 15 residues. The V gene end was trimmed by 6 bases and the J gene end by 5 bases; junction bases not matched to a gene: 9. Germline assignment: CDR1 MGHDK and CDR2 SYGVNS. CDR3 DNA: TGTGCCAGCAGCCGCTGGACAGGGGGCTACAACGAGCAGTACTTC. Translated, it gives CASSRWTGGYNEQYF.

This clonotype was recorded at least ten times. The chain couples TRBV19 to TRBJ1-2; D not resolved. The V and J ends lost 8 bases and 0 bases respectively, with 16 bases between them. The CDR3 is 15 amino acids. The germline V gene has CDR1 LNHDA and CDR2 SQIVND (reference sequence). The CDR3 DNA sequence: TGTGCCAGTGGACCTGGCGGGTCCGCTAACTATGGCTACACCTTC. It yields the protein CASGPGGSANYGYTF.

This clonotype showed up just once. This may be a read error, as it is one base from a much larger clone. The gene calls are TRBV9 and TRBJ2-5; 13 nucleotides line up with TRBD2. The V gene's germline CDR1 is SGDLS and CDR2 YYNGEE. The CDR3 is 15 amino acids. V shed 3 bases and J 4 bases; nucleotides not matched to a gene: 3. CDR3 sequence (DNA): TGTGCCAGCAGCGGGACTAGCGGGGGACTAGAGACCCAGTACTTC. Protein product: CASSGTSGGLETQYF.

This clonotype was seen repeatedly, ten times or more. The V call is TRBV29-1, the J call TRBJ1-2; D is ambiguous. This CDR3 is 13 amino acids long. Germline assignment: CDR1 SQVTM and CDR2 ANQGSEA. V shed 4 bases and J shed 5 bases, with 14 bases lying between them. The CDR3 nucleotides are TGCAGCGTTGGAGAGCCGACCCCTTATGGCTACACCTTC. It translates to CSVGEPTPYGYTF.

By share, this clonotype counts as medium-sized. This rearrangement joins TRBV6-6 to TRBJ2-1, with D perhaps matching TRBD1 (6 bases). This CDR3 contains 11 residues. V was shortened by 7 bases and J by 9 bases, with 10 bases between the two germline ends. The germline gives CDR1 MNHNY, CDR2 SVGAGI (reference sequence). CDR3 loop: CASTEGGEQFF. The DNA of the CDR3 is TGTGCCAGCACCGAAGGGGGTGAGCAGTTCTTC.

This clonotype was detected ten times or more. The chain recombines TRBV4-3 with TRBJ1-5; 8 nucleotides line up with TRBD1. The CDR3 loop spans 17 amino acids. V shed 0 bases and J 7 bases; nucleotides not matched to a gene: 11. Germline-derived CDR1 and CDR2 are LGHNA and YSLEER. For the CDR3, the DNA is TGCGCCAGCAGCCAAGATCTCGGACAGGGTTGGGGGCAGCCCCAGCATTTT. It encodes CASSQDLGQGWGQPQHF.

Remarks on this clonotype: A much more abundant neighbour one base away suggests this may be a read error. V gene TRBV6-2 or TRBV6-3 combines with J gene TRBJ1-4; D gene unclear. CDR3 length: 12 residues. V lost 5 bases and J 6 bases, leaving 7 bases between the germline ends. Per the germline V gene, CDR1 is MNHEY and CDR2 is SVGEGT. The CDR3 bases are TGTGCCAGCAGTCCTGTGGATGAAAAACTGTTTTTT. Its translation is CASSPVDEKLFF.

This clonotype was observed at least ten times. In nucleotides, the CDR3 is TGTGCCAGCAATGCAGGGGCCGGGAACGAGCAGTACTTC. It translates to CASNAGAGNEQYF. The V call is TRBV6-1, the J call TRBJ2-7, with a tentative D call TRBD1 (6 bases). This CDR3 contains 13 residues. In germline, CDR1 is MNHNS, CDR2 SASEGT. The V and J ends lost 7 bases and 5 bases respectively, with 15 bases between them.

In regard to this clonotype: This may be a read error, as it is one base from a much larger clone. This chain joins TRBV7-9 and TRBJ2-7; the match to TRBD1 covers 8 bases. In germline, CDR1 is SEHNR, CDR2 FQNEAQ (reference sequence). The CDR3 is 13 amino acids. V was clipped by 6 bases and J by 7 bases; unmatched bases: 8. The CDR3 DNA sequence: TGTGCCAGCAGTCCAACCCGGACAGGGGAGCAGTACGTC. It encodes CASSPTRTGEQYV.

This clonotype was counted many times. The V gene is TRBV3-1, the J gene TRBJ1-1; no reliable D call. The germline V gene has CDR1 LGHDT and CDR2 YNNKEL (reference sequence). V was trimmed by 0 bases and J by 3 bases, leaving 11 bases between them. There are 15 residues in the CDR3. The CDR3 is CASSQENYRYTEAFF. The CDR3 nucleotides are TGTGCCAGCAGCCAAGAAAACTACAGATACACTGAAGCTTTCTTT.